This TCR beta chain was sequenced for a study of T cell responses to AZD1222 COVID-19 vaccine. Only in-frame clones appear in the TCRdb table, and some are missing; sequencing was by immunoSEQ multiplex PCR. This table has 150,000 to 180,000 clones, roughly nine tenths appearing once. Study outcomes and limitations: Spike as a whole was targeted by vaccine-associated CD4 TCRs, dominant at 160-218 and 743-854. Without day 14 samples, only post-peak T cell repertoires were studied. Regions left unmutated in variants are reportedly the target of nearly half of spike-specific TCRs. Donors were largely white British and mainly female; clonal diversity was possibly underestimated.

Per germline, CDR1 MNHEY and CDR2 SVGEGT. The CDR3 totals 11 residues. The ends were cut back, 6 bases at V and 7 bases at J, with 4 bases in the middle. Remarks on this clone: What it recognizes is unknown.

Sequencing was performed on peripheral blood, taken on day 0 of MenACWY control vaccination. The TCR was taken from an adult in good health. V is TRBV6-2 or TRBV6-3 and J is TRBJ1-6; unclear D gene. The CDR3 DNA reads TGTGCCAGCAGCGGGAATTCACCCCTCCACTTT. This gives the protein CASSGNSPLHF.